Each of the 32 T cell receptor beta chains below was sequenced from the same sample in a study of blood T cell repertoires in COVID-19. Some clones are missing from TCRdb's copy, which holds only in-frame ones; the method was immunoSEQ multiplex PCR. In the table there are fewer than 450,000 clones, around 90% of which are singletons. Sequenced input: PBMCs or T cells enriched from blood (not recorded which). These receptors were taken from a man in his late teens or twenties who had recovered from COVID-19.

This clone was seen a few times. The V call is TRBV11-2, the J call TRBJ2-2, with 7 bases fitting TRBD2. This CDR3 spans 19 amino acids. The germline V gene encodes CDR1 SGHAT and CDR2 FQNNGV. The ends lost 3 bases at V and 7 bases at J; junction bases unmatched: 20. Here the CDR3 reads CASSFPVGEGTVSFGELFF. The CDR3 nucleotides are TGTGCCAGCAGCTTTCCGGTCGGGGAGGGGACGGTGAGTTTCGGGGAGCTGTTTTTT.

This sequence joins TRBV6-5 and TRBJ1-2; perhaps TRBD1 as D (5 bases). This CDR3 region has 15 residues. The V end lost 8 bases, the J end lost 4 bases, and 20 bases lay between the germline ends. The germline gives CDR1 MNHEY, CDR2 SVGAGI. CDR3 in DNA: TGTGCCAGCGGCCTAATCTCTGGGGGGAGCTATGGCTACACCTTC. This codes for CASGLISGGSYGYTF.

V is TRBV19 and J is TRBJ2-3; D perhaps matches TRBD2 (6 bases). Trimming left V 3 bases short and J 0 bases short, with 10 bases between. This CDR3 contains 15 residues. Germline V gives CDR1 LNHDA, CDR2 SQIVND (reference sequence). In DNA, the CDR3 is TGTGCCAGTAGTATCGGCGGACTAAGCACAGATACGCAGTATTTT. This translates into CASSIGGLSTDTQYF.

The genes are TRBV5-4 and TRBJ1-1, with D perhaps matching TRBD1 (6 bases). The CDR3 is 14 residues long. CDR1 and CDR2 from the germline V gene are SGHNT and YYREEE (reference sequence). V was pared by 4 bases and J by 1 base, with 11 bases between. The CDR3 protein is CASSADRENTEAFF. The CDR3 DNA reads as TGTGCCAGCAGCGCGGACAGAGAGAACACTGAAGCTTTCTTT.

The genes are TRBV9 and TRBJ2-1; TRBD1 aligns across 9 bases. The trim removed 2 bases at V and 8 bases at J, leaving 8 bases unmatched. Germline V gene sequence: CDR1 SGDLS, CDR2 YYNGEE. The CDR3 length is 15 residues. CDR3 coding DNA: TGTGCCAGCAGCGTCGGGACAGGGATTTTGTATGAGCAGTTCTTC. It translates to CASSVGTGILYEQFF. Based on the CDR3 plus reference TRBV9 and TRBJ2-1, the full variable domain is DSGVTQTPKHLITATGQRVTLRCSPRSGDLSVYWYQQSLDQGLQFLIQYYNGEERAKGNILERFSAQQFPDLHSELNLSSLELGDSALYFCASSVGTGILYEQFFGPGTRLTVL.

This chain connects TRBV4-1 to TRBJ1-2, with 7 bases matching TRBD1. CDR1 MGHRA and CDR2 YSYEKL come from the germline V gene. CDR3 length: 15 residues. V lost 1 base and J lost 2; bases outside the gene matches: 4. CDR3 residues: CASSQGPGGNYGYTF. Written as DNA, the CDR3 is TGCGCCAGCAGCCAAGGTCCAGGGGGGAACTATGGCTACACCTTC.

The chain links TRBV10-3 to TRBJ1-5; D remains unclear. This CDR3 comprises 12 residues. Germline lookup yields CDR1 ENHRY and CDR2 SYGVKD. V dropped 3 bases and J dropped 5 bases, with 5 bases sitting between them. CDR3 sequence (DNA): TGTGCCATCAGTGACGGAGATCAGCCCCAGCATTTT. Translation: CAISDGDQPQHF.

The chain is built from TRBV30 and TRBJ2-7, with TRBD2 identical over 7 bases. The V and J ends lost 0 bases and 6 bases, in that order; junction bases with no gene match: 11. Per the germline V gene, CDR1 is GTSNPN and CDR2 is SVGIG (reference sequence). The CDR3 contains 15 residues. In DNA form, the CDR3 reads TGTGCCTGGAGTGTATCGCTAGCGGCTATTGGCGAGCAGTACTTC. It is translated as CAWSVSLAAIGEQYF.

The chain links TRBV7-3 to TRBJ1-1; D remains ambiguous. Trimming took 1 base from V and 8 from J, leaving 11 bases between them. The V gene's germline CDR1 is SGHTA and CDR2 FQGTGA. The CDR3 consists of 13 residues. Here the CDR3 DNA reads TGTGCCAGCAGCTTAATGGATAAGACAGAAGCTTTCTTT. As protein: CASSLMDKTEAFF.

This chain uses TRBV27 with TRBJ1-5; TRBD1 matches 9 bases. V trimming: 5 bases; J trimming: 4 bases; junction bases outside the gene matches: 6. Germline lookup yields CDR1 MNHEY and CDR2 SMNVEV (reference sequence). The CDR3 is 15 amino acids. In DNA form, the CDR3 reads TGTGCCAGCAGTGGACTGGGACAGGGAAATCAGCCCCAGCATTTT. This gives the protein CASSGLGQGNQPQHF.

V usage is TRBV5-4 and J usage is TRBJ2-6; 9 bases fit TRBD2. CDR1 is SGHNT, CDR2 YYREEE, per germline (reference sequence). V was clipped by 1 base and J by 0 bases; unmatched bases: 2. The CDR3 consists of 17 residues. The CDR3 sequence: CASSLPSGDSGANVLTF. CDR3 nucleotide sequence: TGTGCCAGCAGCTTGCCTAGCGGGGACTCTGGGGCCAACGTCCTGACTTTC.

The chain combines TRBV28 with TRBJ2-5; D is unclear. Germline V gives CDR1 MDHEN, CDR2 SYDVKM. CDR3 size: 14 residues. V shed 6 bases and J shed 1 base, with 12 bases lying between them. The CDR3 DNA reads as TGTGCCAGCAGCTCTACGGAGCGCCAAGAGACCCAGTACTTC. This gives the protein CASSSTERQETQYF.

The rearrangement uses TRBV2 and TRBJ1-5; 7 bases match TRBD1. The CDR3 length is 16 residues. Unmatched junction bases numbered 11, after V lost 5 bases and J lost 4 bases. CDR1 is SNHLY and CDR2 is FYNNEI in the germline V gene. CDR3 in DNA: TGTGCCAGCAGTTCGACCGGACAGGCTAGGAATCAGCCCCAGCATTTT. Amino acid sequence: CASSSTGQARNQPQHF.

The CDR3 reads CASSMGQYQPQHF. The CDR3 coding sequence is TGTGCCAGTAGTATGGGACAGTATCAGCCCCAGCATTTT. The J gene is TRBJ1-5, the V gene TRBV19; 7 bases match TRBD1. CDR1 is LNHDA and CDR2 is SQIVND in the germline V gene (reference sequence). V trimming: 3 bases; J trimming: 5 bases; junction bases outside the gene matches: 1. This CDR3 contains 13 residues.

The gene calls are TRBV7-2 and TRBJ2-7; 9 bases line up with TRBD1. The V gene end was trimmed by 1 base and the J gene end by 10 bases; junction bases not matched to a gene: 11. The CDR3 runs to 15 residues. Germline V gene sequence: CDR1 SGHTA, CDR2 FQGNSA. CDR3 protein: CASSLVLGQGGSQYF. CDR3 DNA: TGTGCCAGCAGCTTAGTGTTGGGACAGGGAGGCTCCCAGTACTTC.

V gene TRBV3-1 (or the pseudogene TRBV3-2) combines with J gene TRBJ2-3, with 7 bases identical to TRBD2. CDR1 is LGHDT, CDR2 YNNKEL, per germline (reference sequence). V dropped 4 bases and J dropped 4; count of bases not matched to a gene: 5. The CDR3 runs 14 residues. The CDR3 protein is CASSRGRGADTQYF. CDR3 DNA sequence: TGTGCCAGCAGCCGCGGGAGAGGGGCAGATACGCAGTATTTT.

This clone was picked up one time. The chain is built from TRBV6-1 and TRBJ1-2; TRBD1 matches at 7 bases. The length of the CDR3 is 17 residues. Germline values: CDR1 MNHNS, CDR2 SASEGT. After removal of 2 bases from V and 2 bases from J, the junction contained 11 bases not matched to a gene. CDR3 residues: CASSERMWDSTNYGYTF. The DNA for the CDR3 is TGTGCCAGCAGTGAAAGAATGTGGGACAGTACAAACTATGGCTACACCTTC.

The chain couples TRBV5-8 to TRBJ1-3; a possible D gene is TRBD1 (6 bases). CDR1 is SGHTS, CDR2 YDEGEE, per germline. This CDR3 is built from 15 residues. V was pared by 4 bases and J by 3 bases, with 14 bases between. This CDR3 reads CASSVAGTNGNTIYF. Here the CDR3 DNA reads TGTGCCAGCAGCGTCGCCGGGACAAATGGAAACACCATATATTTT. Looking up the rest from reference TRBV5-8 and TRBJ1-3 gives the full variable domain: EAGVTQSPTHLIKTRGQQATLRCSPISGHTSVYWYQQALGLGLQFLLWYDEGEERNRGNFPPRFSGRQFPNYSSELNVNALELEDSALYLCASSVAGTNGNTIYFGEGSWLTVV.

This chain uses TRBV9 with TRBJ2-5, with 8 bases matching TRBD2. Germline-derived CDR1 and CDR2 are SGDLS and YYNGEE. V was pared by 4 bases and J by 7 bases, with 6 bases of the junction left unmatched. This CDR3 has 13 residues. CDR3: CASSPRLAGTQYF. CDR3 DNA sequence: TGTGCCAGCAGCCCTCGGCTAGCGGGGACCCAGTACTTC.

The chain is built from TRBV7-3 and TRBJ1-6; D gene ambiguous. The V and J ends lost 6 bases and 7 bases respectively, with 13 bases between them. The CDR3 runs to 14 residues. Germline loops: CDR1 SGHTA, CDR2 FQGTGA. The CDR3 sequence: CASRDGGPNSPLHF. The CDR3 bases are TGTGCCAGCAGAGACGGAGGCCCGAATTCACCCCTCCACTTT. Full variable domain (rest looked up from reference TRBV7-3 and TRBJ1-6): GAGVSQTPSNKVTEKGKYVELRCDPISGHTALYWYRQSLGQGPEFLIYFQGTGAADDSGLPNDRFFAVRPEGSVSTLKIQRTERGDSAVYLCASRDGGPNSPLHFGNGTRLTVT.

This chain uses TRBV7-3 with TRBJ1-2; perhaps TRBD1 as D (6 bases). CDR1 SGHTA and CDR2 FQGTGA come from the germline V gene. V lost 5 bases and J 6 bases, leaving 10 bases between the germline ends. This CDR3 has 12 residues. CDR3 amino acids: CASSLPGDGYTF. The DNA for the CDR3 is TGTGCCAGCAGCCTTCCAGGGGATGGCTACACCTTC.

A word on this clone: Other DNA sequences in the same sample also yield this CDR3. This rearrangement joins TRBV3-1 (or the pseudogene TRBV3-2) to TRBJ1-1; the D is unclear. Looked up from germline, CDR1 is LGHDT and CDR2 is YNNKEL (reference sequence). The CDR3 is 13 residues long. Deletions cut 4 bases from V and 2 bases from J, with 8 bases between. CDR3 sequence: CASSRTANTEAFF. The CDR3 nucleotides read TGTGCCAGCAGCCGCACTGCAAACACTGAAGCTTTCTTT.

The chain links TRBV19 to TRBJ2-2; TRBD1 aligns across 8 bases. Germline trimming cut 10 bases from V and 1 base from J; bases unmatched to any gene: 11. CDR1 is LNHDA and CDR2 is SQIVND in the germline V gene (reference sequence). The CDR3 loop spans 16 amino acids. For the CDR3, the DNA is TGTGCCACCACACCCGCCGGGACAGGGAACACCGGGGAGCTGTTTTTT. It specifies CATTPAGTGNTGELFF.

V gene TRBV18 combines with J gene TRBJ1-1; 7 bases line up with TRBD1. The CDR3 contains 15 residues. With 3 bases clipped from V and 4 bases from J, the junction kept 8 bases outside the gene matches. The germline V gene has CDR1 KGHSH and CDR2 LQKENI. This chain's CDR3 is CASSPHDRVGTEAFF. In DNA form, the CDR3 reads TGTGCCAGCTCACCCCATGACAGGGTCGGCACTGAAGCTTTCTTT.

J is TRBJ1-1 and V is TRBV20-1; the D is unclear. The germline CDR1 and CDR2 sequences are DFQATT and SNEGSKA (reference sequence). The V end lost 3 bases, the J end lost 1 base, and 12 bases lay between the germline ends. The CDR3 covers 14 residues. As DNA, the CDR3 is TGCAGTGCTAGTTGGTACGCGGCGAACACTGAAGCTTTCTTT. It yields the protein CSASWYAANTEAFF.

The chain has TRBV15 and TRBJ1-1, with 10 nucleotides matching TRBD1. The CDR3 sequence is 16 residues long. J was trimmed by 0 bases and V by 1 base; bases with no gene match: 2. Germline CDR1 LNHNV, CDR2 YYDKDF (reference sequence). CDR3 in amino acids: CATSRGDRGMNTEAFF. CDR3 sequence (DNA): TGTGCCACCAGCAGAGGGGACAGGGGCATGAACACTGAAGCTTTCTTT.

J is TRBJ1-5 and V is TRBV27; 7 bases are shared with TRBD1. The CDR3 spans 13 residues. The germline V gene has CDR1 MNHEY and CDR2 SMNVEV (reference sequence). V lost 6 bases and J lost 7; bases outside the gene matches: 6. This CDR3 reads CASRRTGGQPQHF. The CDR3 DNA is TGTGCCAGCAGGCGGACAGGAGGACAGCCCCAGCATTTT.

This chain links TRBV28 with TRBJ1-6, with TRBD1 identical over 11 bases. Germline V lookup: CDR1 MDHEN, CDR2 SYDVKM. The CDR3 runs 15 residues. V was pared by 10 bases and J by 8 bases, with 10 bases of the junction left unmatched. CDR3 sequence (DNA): TGTGCCATCCTCGGACAGGGGGCTGGGGATTCACCCCTCCACTTT. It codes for CAILGQGAGDSPLHF.

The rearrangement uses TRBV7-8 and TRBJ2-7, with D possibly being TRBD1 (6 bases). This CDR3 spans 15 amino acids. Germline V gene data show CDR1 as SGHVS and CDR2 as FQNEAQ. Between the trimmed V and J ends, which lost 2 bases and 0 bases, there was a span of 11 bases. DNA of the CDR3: TGTGCCAGCAGCTTAAGAGGGGGTAGCTCCTACGAGCAGTACTTC. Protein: CASSLRGGSSYEQYF.

The CDR3 DNA follows: TGTGCCAGCAGTGGGGACAGCATCTATGGCTACACCTTC. Translating gives CASSGDSIYGYTF. The chain carries TRBV27 and TRBJ1-2; TRBD1 aligns across 7 bases. In germline, CDR1 is MNHEY, CDR2 SMNVEV (reference sequence). Losses at the gene ends were 5 bases for V and 4 bases for J; bases not matched to a gene: 4. This CDR3 contains 13 residues.

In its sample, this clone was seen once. As DNA, the CDR3 is TGTGCCAGCAGTGAGCTGGGCAGCATTACTGGCGGCTACACCTTC. Translation gives CASSELGSITGGYTF. V and J are TRBV2 and TRBJ1-2, with unresolved D. The CDR3 has 15 amino acids. Germline CDR1 SNHLY, CDR2 FYNNEI. Trimming cost V 3 bases and J 8 bases, with 19 bases left between them.

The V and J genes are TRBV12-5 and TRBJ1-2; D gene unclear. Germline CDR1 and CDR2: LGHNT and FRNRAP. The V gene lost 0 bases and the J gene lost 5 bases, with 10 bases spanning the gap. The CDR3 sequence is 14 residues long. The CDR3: CASGLVGKRYGYTF. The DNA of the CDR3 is TGTGCTAGTGGTTTGGTAGGCAAGCGTTATGGCTACACCTTC.